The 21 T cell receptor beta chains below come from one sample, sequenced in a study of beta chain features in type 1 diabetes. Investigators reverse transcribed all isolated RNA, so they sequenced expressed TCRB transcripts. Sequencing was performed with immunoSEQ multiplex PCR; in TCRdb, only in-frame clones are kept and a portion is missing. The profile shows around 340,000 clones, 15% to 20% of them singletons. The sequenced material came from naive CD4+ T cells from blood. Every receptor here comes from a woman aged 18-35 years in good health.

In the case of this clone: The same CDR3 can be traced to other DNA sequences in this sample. In nucleotides, the CDR3 is TGCGCCAGCAGCTTGGGGCAGGGAATCAATGAGCAGTTCTTC. Protein sequence: CASSLGQGINEQFF. The chain links TRBV5-1 to TRBJ2-1; D possibly corresponds to TRBD1 (5 bases). The CDR3 loop spans 14 amino acids. Germline V gene sequence: CDR1 SGHRS, CDR2 YFSETQ. Trimming removed 0 bases from V and 6 bases from J, with 10 bases in between.

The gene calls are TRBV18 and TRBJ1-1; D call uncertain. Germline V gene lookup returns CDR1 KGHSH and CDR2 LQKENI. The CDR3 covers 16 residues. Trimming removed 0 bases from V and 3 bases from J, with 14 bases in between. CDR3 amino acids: CASSPPATRKDTEAFF. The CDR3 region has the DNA TGTGCCAGCTCACCACCGGCGACTAGAAAGGACACTGAAGCTTTCTTT. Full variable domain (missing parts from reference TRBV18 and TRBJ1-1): NAGVMQNPRHLVRRRGQEARLRCSPMKGHSHVYWYRQLPEEGLKFMVYLQKENIIDESGMPKERFSAEFPKEGPSILRIQQVVRGDSAAYFCASSPPATRKDTEAFFGQGTRLTVV.

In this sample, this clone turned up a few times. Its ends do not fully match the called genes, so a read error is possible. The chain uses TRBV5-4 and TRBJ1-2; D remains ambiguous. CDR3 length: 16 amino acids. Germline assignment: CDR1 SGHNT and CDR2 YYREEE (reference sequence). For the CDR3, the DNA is TGTGCCAGCAGCTCATCCCCCACTAGCCTAAACTACGGCTACACCTTC. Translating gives CASSSSPTSLNYGYTF.

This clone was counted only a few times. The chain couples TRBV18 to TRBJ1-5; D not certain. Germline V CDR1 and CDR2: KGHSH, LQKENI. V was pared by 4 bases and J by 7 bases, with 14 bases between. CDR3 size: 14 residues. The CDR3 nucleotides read TGTGCCAGCTCACTAGGTCAGGCTCACCAGCCCCAGCATTTT. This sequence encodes CASSLGQAHQPQHF.

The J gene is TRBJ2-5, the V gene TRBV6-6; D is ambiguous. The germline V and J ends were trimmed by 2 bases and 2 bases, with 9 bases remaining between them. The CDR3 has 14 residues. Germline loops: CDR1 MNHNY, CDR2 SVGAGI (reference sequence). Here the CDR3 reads CASSYDSPQETQYF. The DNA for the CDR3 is TGTGCCAGCAGTTACGACTCCCCACAAGAGACCCAGTACTTC.

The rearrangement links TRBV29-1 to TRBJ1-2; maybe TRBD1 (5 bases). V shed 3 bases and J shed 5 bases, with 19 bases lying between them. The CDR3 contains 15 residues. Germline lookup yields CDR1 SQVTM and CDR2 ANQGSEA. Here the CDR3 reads CSVDGQGGYGYGYTF. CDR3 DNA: TGCAGCGTTGACGGGCAGGGAGGATATGGGTATGGCTACACCTTC.

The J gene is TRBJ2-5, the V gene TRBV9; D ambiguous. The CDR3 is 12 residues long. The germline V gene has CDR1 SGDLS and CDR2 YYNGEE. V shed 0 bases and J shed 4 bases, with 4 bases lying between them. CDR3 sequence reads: CASSVAGETQYF. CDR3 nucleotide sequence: TGTGCCAGCAGCGTAGCGGGAGAGACCCAGTACTTC.

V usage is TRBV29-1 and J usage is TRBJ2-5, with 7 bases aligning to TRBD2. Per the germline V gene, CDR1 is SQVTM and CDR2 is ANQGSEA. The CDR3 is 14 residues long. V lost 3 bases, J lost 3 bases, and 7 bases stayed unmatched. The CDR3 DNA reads TGCAGCGTTGATGACGCTAGCGGAAAAGAGACCCAGTACTTC. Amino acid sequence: CSVDDASGKETQYF.

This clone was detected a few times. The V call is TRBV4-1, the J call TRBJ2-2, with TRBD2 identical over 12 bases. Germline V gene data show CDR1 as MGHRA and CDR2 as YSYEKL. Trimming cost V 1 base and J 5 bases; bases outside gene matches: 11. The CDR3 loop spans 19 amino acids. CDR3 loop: CASSQGILAGGPLTGELFF. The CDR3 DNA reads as TGCGCCAGCAGCCAAGGAATACTAGCGGGGGGCCCACTGACCGGGGAGCTGTTTTTT.

CDR3 DNA: TGTGCCGGTGGAGGGAGAACTGATACGCAGTATTTT. It yields the protein CAGGGRTDTQYF. The chain joins TRBV30 to TRBJ2-3; the D gene is possibly TRBD2 (6 bases). The germline gives CDR1 GTSNPN, CDR2 SVGIG (reference sequence). With 8 bases removed from V and 6 bases from J, the gap between germline ends came to 15 bases. This CDR3 comprises 12 residues.

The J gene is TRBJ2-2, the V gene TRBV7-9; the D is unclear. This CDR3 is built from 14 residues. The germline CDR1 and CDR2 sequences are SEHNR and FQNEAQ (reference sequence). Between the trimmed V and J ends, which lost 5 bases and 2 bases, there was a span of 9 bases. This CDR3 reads CASSPDSNTGELFF. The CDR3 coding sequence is TGTGCCAGCAGCCCCGACTCTAACACCGGGGAGCTGTTTTTT.

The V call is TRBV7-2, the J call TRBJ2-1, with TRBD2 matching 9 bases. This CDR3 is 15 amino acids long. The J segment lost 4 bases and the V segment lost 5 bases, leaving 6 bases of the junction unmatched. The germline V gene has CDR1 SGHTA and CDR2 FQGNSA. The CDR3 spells CASSRSGGEYNEQFF. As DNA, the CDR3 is TGTGCCAGCAGCCGTAGCGGGGGCGAGTACAATGAGCAGTTCTTC.

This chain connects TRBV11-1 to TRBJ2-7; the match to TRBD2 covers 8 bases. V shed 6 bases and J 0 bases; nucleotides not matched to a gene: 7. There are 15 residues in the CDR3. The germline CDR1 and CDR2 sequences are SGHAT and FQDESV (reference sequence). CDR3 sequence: CASRPTSAGSYEQYF. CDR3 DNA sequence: TGTGCCAGCAGACCGACTAGCGCAGGCTCCTACGAGCAGTACTTC.

CDR3 residues: CASSPDPGHTNIQYF. The CDR3 DNA is TGTGCCAGCAGCCCGGATCCGGGACACACAAACATTCAGTACTTC. The chain is built from TRBV7-2 and TRBJ2-4, with D tentatively TRBD1 (6 bases). V lost 5 bases, J lost 6 bases, and 17 bases lay in between. CDR3 length: 15 amino acids. Germline CDR1 and CDR2: SGHTA and FQGNSA. The whole variable domain, filled in from reference TRBV7-2 and TRBJ2-4, reads GAGVSQSPSNKVTEKGKDVELRCDPISGHTALYWYRQSLGQGLEFLIYFQGNSAPDKSGLPSDRFSAERTGGSVSTLTIQRTQQEDSAVYLCASSPDPGHTNIQYFGAGTRLSVL.

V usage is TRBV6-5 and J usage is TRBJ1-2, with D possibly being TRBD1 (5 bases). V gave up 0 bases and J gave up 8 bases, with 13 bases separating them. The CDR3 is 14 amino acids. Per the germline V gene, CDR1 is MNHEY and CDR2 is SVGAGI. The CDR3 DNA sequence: TGTGCCAGCAGTTACTCCCAGGGACTAGGCGGCTACACCTTC. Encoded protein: CASSYSQGLGGYTF.

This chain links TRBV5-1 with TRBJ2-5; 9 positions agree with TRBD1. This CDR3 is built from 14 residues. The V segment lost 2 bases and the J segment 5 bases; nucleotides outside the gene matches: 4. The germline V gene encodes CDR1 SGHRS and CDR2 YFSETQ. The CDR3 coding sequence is TGCGCCAGCAGCTTCGGACAGGGGTTGGAGACCCAGTACTTC. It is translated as CASSFGQGLETQYF.

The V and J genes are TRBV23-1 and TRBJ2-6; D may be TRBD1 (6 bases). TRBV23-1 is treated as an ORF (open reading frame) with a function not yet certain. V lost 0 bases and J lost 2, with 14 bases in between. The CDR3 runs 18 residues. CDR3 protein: CASSQSSPAGAGANVLTF. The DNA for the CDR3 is TGCGCCAGCAGTCAATCGAGCCCCGCAGGGGCTGGGGCCAACGTCCTGACTTTC.

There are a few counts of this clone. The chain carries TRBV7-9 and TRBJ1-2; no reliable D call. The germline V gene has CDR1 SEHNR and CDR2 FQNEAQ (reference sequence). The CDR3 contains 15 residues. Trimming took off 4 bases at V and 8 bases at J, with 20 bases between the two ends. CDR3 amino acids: CASSSAGGEGYGYTF. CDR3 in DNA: TGTGCCAGCAGCTCCGCGGGAGGCGAGGGTTACGGCTACACCTTC.

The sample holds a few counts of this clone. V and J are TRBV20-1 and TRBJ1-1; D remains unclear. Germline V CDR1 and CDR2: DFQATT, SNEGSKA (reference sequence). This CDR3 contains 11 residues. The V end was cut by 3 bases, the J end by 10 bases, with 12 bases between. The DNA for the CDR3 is TGCAGTGCTAGGAGGGCCCGGGGAGCTTTCTTT. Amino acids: CSARRARGAFF.

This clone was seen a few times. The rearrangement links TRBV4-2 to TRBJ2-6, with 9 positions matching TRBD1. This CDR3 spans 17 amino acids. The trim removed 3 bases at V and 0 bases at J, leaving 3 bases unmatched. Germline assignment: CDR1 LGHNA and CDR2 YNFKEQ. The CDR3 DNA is TGTGCCAGCAGCCAGACAGGGGGGAACTCTGGGGCCAACGTCCTGACTTTC. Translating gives CASSQTGGNSGANVLTF.

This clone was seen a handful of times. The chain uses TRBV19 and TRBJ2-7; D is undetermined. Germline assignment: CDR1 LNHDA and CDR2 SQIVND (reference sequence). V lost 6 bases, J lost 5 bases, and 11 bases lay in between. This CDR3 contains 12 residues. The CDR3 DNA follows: TGTGCCAGTAGGGATAGCATTCACGAGCAGTACTTC. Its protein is CASRDSIHEQYF.